This T cell receptor beta chain was captured in a study of regulatory and conventional T cells in RAG deficiency. Study outcomes and limitations: Shannon entropy fell and Simpson indices rose in RAG-deficient patients.

Germline CDR1 reads MNHNS; CDR2 reads SASEGT. The trim removed 4 bases at V and 7 bases at J, leaving 4 bases unmatched. This CDR3 region has 14 residues. Genomic DNA came from blood conventional CD4+ T cells gated CD25-low CD127-high. Note on this clone: The target antigen is unknown.

TCRdb's table, derived via immunoSEQ multiplex PCR, lists solely in-frame clones and lacks some. The sample lists roughly 28,000 clones, around 96% occurring once. Another study also made use of these data, one on regulatory T cells. According to that study: The primer mix had 52 TRBV and 13 TRBJ primers. Patient repertoires had restricted TRB V-J pairs and skewed V and J usage, most in Tregs.

Sequenced material: CD25- CD4+ T cells sorted from blood. This TCR was recovered from a human donor in good health. V is TRBV6-1 and J is TRBJ1-5; TRBD1 aligns across 10 bases. CDR3 amino acids: CASSGGQGVQPQHF. In DNA, the CDR3 is TGTGCCAGCAGTGGCGGACAGGGGGTACAGCCCCAGCATTTT.